This TCR beta chain was profiled in a study of cytomegalovirus exposure and HLA in healthy donors. The PCR made use of 60 Vbeta and 13 Jbeta primers. The protocol was immunoSEQ multiplex PCR, while the TCRdb copy is restricted to in-frame clones and leaves out a portion. The sample holds 150,000 to 200,000 clones, roughly 80% seen once. This CDR3 spans 15 amino acids. Germline V gene data show CDR1 as MGHRA and CDR2 as YSYEKL. Trimming cost V 1 base and J 1 base; bases outside gene matches: 3. Sequencing was done on a sample of PBMCs. V gene TRBV4-1 combines with J gene TRBJ1-2; 7 bases agree with TRBD1. The receptor was isolated from a man aged 50 to 60 in good health and CMV-seropositive. This chain's CDR3 is CASSQGDSLNYGYTF. The CDR3 bases are TGCGCCAGCAGCCAAGGGGACAGTCTTAACTATGGCTACACCTTC.